A single TCR beta chain is shown here with its context. The antigen remains unidentified. Assay: immunoSEQ multiplex PCR; the TCRdb copy retains only in-frame clones and omits some. The sample consists of around 92,000 clones, 86% of them appearing once. The data are from a study of T cell responses to AZD1222 COVID-19 vaccine. V lost 3 bases and J lost 2, with 17 bases in between. From germline, CDR1 is LNHNV and CDR2 YYDKDF (reference sequence). This CDR3 spans 17 amino acids. Broader study findings: Baseline seropositivity occurred in only a handful of AZD1222 recipients.

The source of this sequence is an adult in good health. This sample comprised peripheral blood, obtained on day 0 of AZD1222 vaccination. The chain carries TRBV15 and TRBJ1-5; no reliable D call. CDR3 sequence reads: CATSRLLLSDGNQPQHF. In DNA form, the CDR3 reads TGTGCCACCAGCAGGCTGTTATTATCGGATGGCAATCAGCCCCAGCATTTT.